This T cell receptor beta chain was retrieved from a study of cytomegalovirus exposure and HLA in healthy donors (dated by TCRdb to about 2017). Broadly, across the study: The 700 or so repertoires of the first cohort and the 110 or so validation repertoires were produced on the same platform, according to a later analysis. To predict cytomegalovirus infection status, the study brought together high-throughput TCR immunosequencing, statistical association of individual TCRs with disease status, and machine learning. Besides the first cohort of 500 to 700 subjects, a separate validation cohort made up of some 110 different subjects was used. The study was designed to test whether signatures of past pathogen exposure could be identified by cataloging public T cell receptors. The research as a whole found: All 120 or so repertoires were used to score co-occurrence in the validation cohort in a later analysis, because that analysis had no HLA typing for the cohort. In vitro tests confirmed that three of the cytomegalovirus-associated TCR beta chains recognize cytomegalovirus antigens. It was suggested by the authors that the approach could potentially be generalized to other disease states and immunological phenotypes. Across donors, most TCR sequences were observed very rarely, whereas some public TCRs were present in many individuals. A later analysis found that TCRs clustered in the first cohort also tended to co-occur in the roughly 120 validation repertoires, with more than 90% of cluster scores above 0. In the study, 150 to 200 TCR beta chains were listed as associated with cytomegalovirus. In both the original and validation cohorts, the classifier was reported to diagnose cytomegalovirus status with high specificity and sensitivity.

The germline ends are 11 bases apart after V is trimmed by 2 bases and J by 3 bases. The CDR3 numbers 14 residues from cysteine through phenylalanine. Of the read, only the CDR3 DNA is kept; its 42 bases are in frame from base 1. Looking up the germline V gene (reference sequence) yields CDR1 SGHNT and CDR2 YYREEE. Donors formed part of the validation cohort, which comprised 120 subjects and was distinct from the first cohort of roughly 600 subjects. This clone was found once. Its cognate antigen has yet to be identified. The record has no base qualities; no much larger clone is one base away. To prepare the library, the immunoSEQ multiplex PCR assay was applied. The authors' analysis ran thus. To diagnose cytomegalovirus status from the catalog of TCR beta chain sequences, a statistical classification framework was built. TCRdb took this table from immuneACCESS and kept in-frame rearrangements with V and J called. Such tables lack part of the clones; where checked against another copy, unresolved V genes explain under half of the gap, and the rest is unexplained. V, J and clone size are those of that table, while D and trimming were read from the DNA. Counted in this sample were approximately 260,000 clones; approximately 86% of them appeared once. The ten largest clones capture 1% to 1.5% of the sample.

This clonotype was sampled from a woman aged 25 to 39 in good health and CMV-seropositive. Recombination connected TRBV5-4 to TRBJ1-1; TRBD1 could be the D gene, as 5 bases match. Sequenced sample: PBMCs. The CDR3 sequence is CASSFAGGDTEAFF. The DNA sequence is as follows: TGTGCCAGCAGCTTCGCGGGGGGGGACACTGAAGCTTTCTTT. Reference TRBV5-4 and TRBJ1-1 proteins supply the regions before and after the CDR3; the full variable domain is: ETGVTQSPTHLIKTRGQQVTLRCSSQSGHNTVSWYQQALGQGPQFIFQYYREEENGRGNFPPRFSGLQFPNYSSELNVNALELDDSALYLCASSFAGGDTEAFFGQGTRLTVV.